The 5 T cell receptor beta chains given below trace back to one sample, sequenced in a study of OX40 agonist ivuxolimab in advanced cancers. Using immunoSEQ multiplex PCR, the repertoire was profiled, and TCRdb retains in-frame clones only, with some absent. The sample carries fewer than 100,000 clones, roughly 93% recorded once. This specimen consisted of CD4+ or CD8+ T cells sorted from blood, obtained in a trial of the OX40 agonist ivuxolimab. The receptor source for this set is an adult with an advanced solid tumor such as melanoma, head and neck, liver or kidney cancer.

This chain uses TRBV4-2 with TRBJ2-5, with TRBD2 identical over 9 bases. This CDR3 is 16 amino acids long. Germline loops: CDR1 LGHNA, CDR2 YNFKEQ. Trimming removed 0 bases from V and 1 base from J; junction bases left unmatched: 3. The CDR3 nucleotides are TGTGCCAGCAGCCAAGATCTAGCGGGAATCCAAGAGACCCAGTACTTC. Protein sequence: CASSQDLAGIQETQYF.

The V and J genes are TRBV2 and TRBJ2-2, with a weak D call TRBD2 (6 bases). V was trimmed by 5 bases and J by 4 bases, leaving 8 bases between them. Germline CDR1 is SNHLY and CDR2 is FYNNEI. The CDR3 has 13 residues. CDR3 in amino acids: CASSRGATGELFF. Written as DNA, the CDR3 is TGTGCCAGCAGTCGCGGGGCCACCGGGGAGCTGTTTTTT.

The J gene is TRBJ2-1, the V gene TRBV18, with 9 bases fitting TRBD2. Germline V CDR1 and CDR2: KGHSH, LQKENI. This CDR3 spans 16 amino acids. The J segment lost 5 bases and the V segment lost 6 bases, leaving 11 bases of the junction unmatched. The CDR3 is CASSSLAGGKDNEQFF. The CDR3 DNA sequence: TGTGCCAGCTCTTCCCTTGCGGGGGGGAAGGACAATGAGCAGTTCTTC. Looking up the rest from reference TRBV18 and TRBJ2-1 gives the full variable domain: NAGVMQNPRHLVRRRGQEARLRCSPMKGHSHVYWYRQLPEEGLKFMVYLQKENIIDESGMPKERFSAEFPKEGPSILRIQQVVRGDSAAYFCASSSLAGGKDNEQFFGPGTRLTVL.

The CDR3 nucleotides read TGTGCCAGCAGCCCTCCAAACTACGAGCAGTACTTC. Protein product: CASSPPNYEQYF. V is TRBV7-2 and J is TRBJ2-7; D is uncertain. The V gene's germline CDR1 is SGHTA and CDR2 FQGNSA. The CDR3 sequence is 12 residues long. V was trimmed by 5 bases and J by 3 bases, leaving 8 bases between them.

This rearrangement joins TRBV6-5 to TRBJ1-1; D might be TRBD1 (5 bases). From germline, CDR1 is MNHEY and CDR2 SVGAGI. Trimming pared 5 bases from V and 1 base from J, leaving 14 bases between. CDR3 length equals 15 residues. CDR3 DNA sequence: TGTGCCAGCAGTAAGCAGGAGGGGACGAACACTGAAGCTTTCTTT. Encoded protein: CASSKQEGTNTEAFF.